Given below is one TCR beta chain in context. Antigen unknown. Germline V gene data show CDR1 as SEHNR and CDR2 as FQNEAQ (reference sequence). With V trimmed by 1 base and J by 6 bases, 4 bases remained unmatched. The CDR3 consists of 14 residues. The sample originates from a study of siplizumab effects on memory and regulatory T cells. Study-wide points: Greater diversity than memory cells seemed evident in naive T cells, which also appeared to be major alloresponse contributors. Just a small share of alloreactive clones was traced back to unstimulated subsets. The study found that siplizumab significantly reduced alloreactive sequences traceable to unstimulated CD4+ memory cells.

Roughly 10^5 TCR templates underwent assay in each sample. Here immunoSEQ multiplex PCR was the method, and the copy in TCRdb shows in-frame clones only, minus some. The repertoire holds approximately 65,000 clones, with over 65% as singletons. The source material was memory CD4+ T cells sorted from blood. V and J are TRBV7-9 and TRBJ2-7, with 9 bases identical to TRBD1. The source is a human donor in good health. This CDR3 is CASSLGGTGTEQYF. The CDR3 DNA is TGTGCCAGCAGCTTAGGGGGGACAGGGACCGAGCAGTACTTC.